This T cell receptor (beta chain) appears in the sequencing data of a study of blood T cell repertoires in COVID-19. Across the whole study: From the United States, Italy and Spain came samples of acute and convalescent COVID-19. T cells, B-cell-depleted T cells, or PBMCs supplied cDNA or gDNA.

Methods used by the authors: Nucleated cell counts were estimated from reference gene primer amplification. Profiled with immunoSEQ multiplex PCR; TCRdb holds only in-frame clones, not every one. That table gives V, J and clone size, and the DNA gave D and trimming. The sample holds hundreds of thousands of clones, roughly 90% seen once. V lost 4 bases and J lost 0; bases outside the gene matches: 7. Germline V CDR1 and CDR2: MNHEY, SMNVEV (reference sequence). The CDR3 consists of 17 residues. The clonotype was recovered from a woman in her twenties or thirties with COVID-19, enrolled during active disease. The chain is built from TRBV27 and TRBJ2-5, with 11 bases identical to TRBD2. The sequencing sample was made of peripheral blood. CDR3 sequence reads: CASSSSTSGGDQETQYF. The CDR3 DNA is TGTGCCAGCAGTTCCTCCACTAGCGGGGGCGACCAAGAGACCCAGTACTTC.